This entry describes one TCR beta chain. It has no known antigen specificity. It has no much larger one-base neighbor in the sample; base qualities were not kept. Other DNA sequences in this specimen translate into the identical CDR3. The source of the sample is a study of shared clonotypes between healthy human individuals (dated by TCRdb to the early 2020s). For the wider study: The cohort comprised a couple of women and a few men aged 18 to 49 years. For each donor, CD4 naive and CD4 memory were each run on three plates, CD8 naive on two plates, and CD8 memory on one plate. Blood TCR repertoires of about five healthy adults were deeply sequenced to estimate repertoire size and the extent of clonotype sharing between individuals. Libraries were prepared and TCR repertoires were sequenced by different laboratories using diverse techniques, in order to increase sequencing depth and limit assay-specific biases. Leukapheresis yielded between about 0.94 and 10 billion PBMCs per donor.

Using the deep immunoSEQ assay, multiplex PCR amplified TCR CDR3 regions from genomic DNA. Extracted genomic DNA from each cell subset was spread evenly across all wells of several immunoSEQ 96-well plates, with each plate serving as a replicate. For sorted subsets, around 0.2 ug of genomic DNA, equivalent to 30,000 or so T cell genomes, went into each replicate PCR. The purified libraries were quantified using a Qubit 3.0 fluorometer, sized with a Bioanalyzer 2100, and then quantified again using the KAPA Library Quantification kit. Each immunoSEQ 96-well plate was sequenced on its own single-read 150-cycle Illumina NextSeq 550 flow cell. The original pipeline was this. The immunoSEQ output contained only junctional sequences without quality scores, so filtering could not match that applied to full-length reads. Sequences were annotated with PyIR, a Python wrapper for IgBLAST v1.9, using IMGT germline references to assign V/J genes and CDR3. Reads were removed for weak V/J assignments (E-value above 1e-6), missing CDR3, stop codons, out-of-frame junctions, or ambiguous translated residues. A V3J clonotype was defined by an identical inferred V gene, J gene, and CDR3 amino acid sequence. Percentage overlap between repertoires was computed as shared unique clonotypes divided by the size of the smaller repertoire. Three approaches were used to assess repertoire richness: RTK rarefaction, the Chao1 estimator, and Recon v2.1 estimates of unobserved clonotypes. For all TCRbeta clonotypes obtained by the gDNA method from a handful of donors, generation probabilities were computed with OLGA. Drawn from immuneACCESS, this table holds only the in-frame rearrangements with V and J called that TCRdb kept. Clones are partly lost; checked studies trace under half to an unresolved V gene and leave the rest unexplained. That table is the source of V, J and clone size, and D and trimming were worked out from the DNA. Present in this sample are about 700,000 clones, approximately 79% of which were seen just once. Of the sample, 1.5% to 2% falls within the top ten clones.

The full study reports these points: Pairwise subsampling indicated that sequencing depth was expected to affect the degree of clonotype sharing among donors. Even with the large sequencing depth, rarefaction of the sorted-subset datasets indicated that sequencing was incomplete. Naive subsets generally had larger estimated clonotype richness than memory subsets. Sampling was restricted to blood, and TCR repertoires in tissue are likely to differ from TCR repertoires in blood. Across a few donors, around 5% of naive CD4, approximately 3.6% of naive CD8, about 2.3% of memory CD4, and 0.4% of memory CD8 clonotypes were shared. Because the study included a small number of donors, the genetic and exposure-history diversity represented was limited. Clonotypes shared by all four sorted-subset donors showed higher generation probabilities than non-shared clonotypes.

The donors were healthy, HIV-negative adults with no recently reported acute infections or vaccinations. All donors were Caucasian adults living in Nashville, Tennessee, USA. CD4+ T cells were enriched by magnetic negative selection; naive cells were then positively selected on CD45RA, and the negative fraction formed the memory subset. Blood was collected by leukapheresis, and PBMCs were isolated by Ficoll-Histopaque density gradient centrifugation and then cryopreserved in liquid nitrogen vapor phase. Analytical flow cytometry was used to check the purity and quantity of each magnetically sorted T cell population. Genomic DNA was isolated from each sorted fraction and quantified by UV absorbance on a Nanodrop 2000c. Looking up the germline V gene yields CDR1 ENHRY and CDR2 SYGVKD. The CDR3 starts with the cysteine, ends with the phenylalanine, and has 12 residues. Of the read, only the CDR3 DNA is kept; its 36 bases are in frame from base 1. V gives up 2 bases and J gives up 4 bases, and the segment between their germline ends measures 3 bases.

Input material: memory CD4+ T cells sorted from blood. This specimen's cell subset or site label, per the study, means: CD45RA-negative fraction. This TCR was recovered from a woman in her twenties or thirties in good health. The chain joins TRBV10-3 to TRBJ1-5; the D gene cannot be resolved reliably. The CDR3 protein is CAISEPNQPQHF. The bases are TGTGCCATCAGTGAGCCGAATCAGCCCCAGCATTTT.